The T cell receptor (beta chain) under discussion was sequenced for a study of T cell responses to AZD1222 COVID-19 vaccine. Across the whole study: Samples with a second dose at about 4 or about 12 weeks were pooled together. General study points: The study identified only five or six AZD1222 recipients as seropositive at baseline. Researchers took repertoire samples only after the peak T cell response had come. Clonal diversity was possibly underestimated, and the donors were mostly white British, with more females.

TCRdb keeps only in-frame clones here, not all; method: immunoSEQ multiplex PCR. The table lists 100,000 to 150,000 clones, 88% of them singletons. Concerning this clone itself: Its specificity is not known.

The CDR3 covers 13 residues. Trimming took off 5 bases at V and 1 base at J, with 8 bases between the two ends. Germline V CDR1 and CDR2: SGHTA, FQGNSA. J is TRBJ1-1 and V is TRBV7-2; D call uncertain. The source is an adult in good health. Sample: peripheral blood, taken on day 0 of AZD1222 vaccination. The chain's CDR3 is CASSVTPNTEAFF. CDR3 sequence (DNA): TGTGCCAGCAGCGTGACACCGAACACTGAAGCTTTCTTT.